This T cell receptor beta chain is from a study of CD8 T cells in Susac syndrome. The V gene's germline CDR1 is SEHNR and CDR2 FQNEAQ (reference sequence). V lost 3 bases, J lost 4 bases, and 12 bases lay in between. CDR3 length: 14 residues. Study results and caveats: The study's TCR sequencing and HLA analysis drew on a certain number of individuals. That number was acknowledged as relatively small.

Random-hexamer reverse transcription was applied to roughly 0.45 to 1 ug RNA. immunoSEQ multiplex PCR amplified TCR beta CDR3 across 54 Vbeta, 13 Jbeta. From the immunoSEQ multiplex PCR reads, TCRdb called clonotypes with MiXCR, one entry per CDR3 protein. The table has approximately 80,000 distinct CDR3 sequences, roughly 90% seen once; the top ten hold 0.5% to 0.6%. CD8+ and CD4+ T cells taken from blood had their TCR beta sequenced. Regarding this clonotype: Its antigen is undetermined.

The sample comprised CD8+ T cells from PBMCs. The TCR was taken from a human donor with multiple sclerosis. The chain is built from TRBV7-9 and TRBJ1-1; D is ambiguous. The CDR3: CASSFLGKSTEAFF. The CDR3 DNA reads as TGTGCCAGCAGCTTTTTAGGGAAATCCACTGAAGCTTTCTTT.